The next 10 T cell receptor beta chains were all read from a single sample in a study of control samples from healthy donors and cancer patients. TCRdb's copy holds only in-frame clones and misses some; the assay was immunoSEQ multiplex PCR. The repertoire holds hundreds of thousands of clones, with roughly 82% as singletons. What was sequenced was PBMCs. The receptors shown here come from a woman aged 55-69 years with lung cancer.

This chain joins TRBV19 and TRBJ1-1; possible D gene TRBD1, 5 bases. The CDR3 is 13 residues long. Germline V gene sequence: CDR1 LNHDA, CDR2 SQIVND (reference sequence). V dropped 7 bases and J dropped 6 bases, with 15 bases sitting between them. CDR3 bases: TGTGCCAGTACTCTCCAGGGACCCGCTGAAGCTTTCTTT. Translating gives CASTLQGPAEAFF.

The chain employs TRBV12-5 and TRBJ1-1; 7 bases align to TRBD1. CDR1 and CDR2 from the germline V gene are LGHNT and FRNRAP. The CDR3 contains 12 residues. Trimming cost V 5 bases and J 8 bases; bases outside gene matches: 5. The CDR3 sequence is CASGPRTGEAFF. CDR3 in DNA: TGTGCTAGTGGTCCGAGGACAGGAGAAGCTTTCTTT.

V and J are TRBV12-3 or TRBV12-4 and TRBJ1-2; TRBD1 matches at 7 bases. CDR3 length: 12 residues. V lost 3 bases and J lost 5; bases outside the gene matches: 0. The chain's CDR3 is CASSLGQYGYTF. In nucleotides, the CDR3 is TGTGCCAGCAGTTTGGGACAGTATGGCTACACCTTC.

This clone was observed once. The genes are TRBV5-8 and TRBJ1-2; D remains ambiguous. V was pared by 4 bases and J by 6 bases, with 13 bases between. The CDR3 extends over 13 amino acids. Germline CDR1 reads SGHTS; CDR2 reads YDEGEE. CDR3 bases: TGTGCCAGCAGCCGTGCCGAAAGCGATGGCTACACCTTC. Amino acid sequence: CASSRAESDGYTF.

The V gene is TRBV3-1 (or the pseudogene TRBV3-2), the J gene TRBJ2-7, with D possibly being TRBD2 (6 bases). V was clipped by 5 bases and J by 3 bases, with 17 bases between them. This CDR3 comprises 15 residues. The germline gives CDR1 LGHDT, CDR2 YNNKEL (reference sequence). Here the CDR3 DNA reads TGTGCCAGCAGCGGTGGGGACGGGGGATTCTACGAGCAGTACTTC. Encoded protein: CASSGGDGGFYEQYF.

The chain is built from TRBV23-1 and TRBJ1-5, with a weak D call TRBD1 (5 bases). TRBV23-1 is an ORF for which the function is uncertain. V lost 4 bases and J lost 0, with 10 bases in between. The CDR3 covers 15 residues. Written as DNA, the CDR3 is TGCGCCAGCAGTCCGTCGGGGGATAGCAATCAGCCCCAGCATTTT. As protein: CASSPSGDSNQPQHF.

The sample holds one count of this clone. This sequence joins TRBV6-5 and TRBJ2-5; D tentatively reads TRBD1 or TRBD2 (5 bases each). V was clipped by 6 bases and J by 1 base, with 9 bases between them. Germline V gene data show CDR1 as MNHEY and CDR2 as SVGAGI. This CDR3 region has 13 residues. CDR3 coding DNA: TGTGCCAGCAGACTAGACAGCCAAGAGACCCAGTACTTC. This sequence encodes CASRLDSQETQYF.

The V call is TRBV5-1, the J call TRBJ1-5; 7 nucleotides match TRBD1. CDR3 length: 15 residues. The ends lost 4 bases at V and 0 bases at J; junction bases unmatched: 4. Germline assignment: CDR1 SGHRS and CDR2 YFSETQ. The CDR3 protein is CASSPGQASNQPQHF. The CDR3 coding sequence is TGCGCCAGCAGCCCAGGACAGGCTAGCAATCAGCCCCAGCATTTT. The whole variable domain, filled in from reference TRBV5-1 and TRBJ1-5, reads KAGVTQTPRYLIKTRGQQVTLSCSPISGHRSVSWYQQTPGQGLQFLFEYFSETQRNKGNFPGRFSGRQFSNSRSEMNVSTLELGDSALYLCASSPGQASNQPQHFGDGTRLSIL.

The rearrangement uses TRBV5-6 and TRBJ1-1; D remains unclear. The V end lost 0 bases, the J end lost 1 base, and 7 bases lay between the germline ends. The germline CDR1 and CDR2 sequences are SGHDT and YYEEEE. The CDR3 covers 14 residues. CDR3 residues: CASSLGYGNTEAFF. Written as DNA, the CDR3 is TGTGCCAGCAGCTTGGGGTATGGGAACACTGAAGCTTTCTTT. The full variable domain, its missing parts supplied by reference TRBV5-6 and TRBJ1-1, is DAGVTQSPTHLIKTRGQQVTLRCSPKSGHDTVSWYQQALGQGPQFIFQYYEEEERQRGNFPDRFSGHQFPNYSSELNVNALLLGDSALYLCASSLGYGNTEAFFGQGTRLTVV.

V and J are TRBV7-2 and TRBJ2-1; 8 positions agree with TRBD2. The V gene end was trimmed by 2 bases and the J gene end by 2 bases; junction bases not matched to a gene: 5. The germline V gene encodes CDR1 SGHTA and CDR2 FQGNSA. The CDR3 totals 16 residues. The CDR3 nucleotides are TGTGCCAGCAGCTTAAGCACAGCGGGAGCCTACAATGAGCAGTTCTTC. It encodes CASSLSTAGAYNEQFF.